Listed below are T cell receptor beta chains from one sample, sequenced in a study of blood T cell repertoires in COVID-19. TCRdb keeps only in-frame clones here, not all; method: immunoSEQ multiplex PCR. The table has some 260,000 clones, approximately 79% seen once. The source material was peripheral blood. Receptors originate from a middle-aged woman with active or convalescent COVID-19. Each CDR3 is given without its conserved first and last residue. A D gene is named only where the DNA matches it firmly.

d_call | j_call | v_call | cdr3_aa
- | TRBJ2-5 | TRBV6-5 | ASIGGGRYQETQY
- | TRBJ1-1 | TRBV30 | AWSVGEGGRAF
TRBD1 | TRBJ1-1 | TRBV5-1 | ASSWGTDENTEAF
- | TRBJ2-3 | TRBV18 | ASSPGPGGTDTQY
TRBD1 | TRBJ2-1 | TRBV9 | ASSVGDRSYNEQF
- | TRBJ2-3 | TRBV6-5 | ASSYFGADTQY
TRBD1 | TRBJ2-1 | TRBV5-4 | ASSRDRNDEQF
- | TRBJ1-2 | TRBV2 | ASSVGLGYT
TRBD1 | TRBJ2-1 | TRBV18 | ASTSGTVNNEQF
TRBD1 | TRBJ2-2 | TRBV11-3 | ASSLDPGGGTGELF
- | TRBJ2-6 | TRBV19 | ASSINVLSGANVLT
- | TRBJ1-5 | TRBV19 | ASTRGSQNDQPQH
- | TRBJ2-1 | TRBV12-3/TRBV12-4 | ASSSTRYEQF
- | TRBJ1-1 | TRBV18 | ASSPPGYTEAF
TRBD1 | TRBJ1-2 | TRBV27 | ASSRNVQGAGYGYT
TRBD2 | TRBJ2-5 | TRBV30 | AWIGGGVQETQY
- | TRBJ1-6 | TRBV19 | ASSTAPGRGDSPLH
- | TRBJ2-3 | TRBV15 | ATSRDWGGTDTQY
- | TRBJ2-4 | TRBV18 | ASSREGEWAKNIQY
TRBD1 | TRBJ1-5 | TRBV27 | ASSGGTGLNQPQH
TRBD1 | TRBJ1-2 | TRBV11-2 | ASSSTGGGYT
TRBD1 | TRBJ1-1 | TRBV5-5 | ASSKQGVTEAF
- | TRBJ1-2 | TRBV4-2 | ASSQVGGDYGYT
- | TRBJ1-3 | TRBV18 | ASSPEFTGSGNTIY
TRBD1 | TRBJ1-2 | TRBV3-1/TRBV3-2 | ASSQGAGTGFNYGYT
TRBD1 | TRBJ2-7 | TRBV5-1 | ASSLGGTGSYEQY
- | TRBJ1-6 | TRBV30 | AWSGQAAGSPLH
- | TRBJ1-2 | TRBV4-1 | ASSQDSLIWGYT
- | TRBJ2-1 | TRBV14 | ASSQDRGNLRDNEQF
TRBD1 | TRBJ2-1 | TRBV11-1 | ASSLAGTGGYNEQF
- | TRBJ1-2 | TRBV6-2/TRBV6-3 | ASSTPAAGAFTVYGYT